This note documents a single T cell receptor (beta chain) sequence. Its antigen is not yet known. No much larger clone exists at a distance of one base, and base qualities are not known. The CDR3 regions of human TCRbeta chains were analyzed by immunosequencing. On the authors' methods: Repertoire TCRs were matched against a reference library of SARS-CoV-2-specific TCRs generated with the MIRA antigen-specificity platform. Breadth was defined as the fraction of unique TCRs that were SARS-CoV-2-associated, and depth was defined as the fraction of total T cells that were SARS-CoV-2-associated. Using the MIRA data, each spike-specific TCR was mapped to the spike region that the TCR reacts to and placed in a CD4 or CD8 class. Log10-transformed breadth and depth values were compared by one-way ANOVA with Sidak's multiple comparisons tests. TCRdb holds this immuneACCESS table with in-frame rearrangements only. Some clones are missing; in checked studies, unresolved V genes explain under half, and the rest has no known cause. V and J calls plus clone size are reproduced from that table; the DNA served to infer D and trimming. This sample lists over 45,000 clones; around 88% were detected once. The ten largest clonotypes hold 16% of the sample.

The time point tag for this specimen amounts to: baseline before first vaccination. Vaccinee samples came from UK trials COV001 and COV002, including a single-blind randomized controlled phase 2/3 trial of AZD1222 (ChAdOx1 nCoV-19) in healthy adults. For TCRbeta chain sequencing, PBMC samples from trial participants were taken at day 0 and at day 28 after the second dose. These data come from a study of T cell responses to AZD1222 COVID-19 vaccine (dated by TCRdb to the early 2020s). Regarding the research as a whole: Because spike-specific TCR depth and breadth did not differ between the two schedules, AZD1222 recipients who got a second dose at roughly 4 weeks were pooled with those who got a second dose at roughly 12 weeks. Trial participants were enrolled into age subgroups of 18-55, 56-69 and 70-plus years, which contained roughly 150, 30 and 60 TCR-sequenced participants, respectively. A total of about 240 trial participants underwent TCR sequencing, of whom 207 received two doses of AZD1222 and around 25 received two doses of the MenACWY control vaccine.

Overall results and qualifications from the work: Conclusions about previously exposed vaccinees are limited because only six or seven AZD1222 recipients were SARS-CoV-2 seropositive at baseline. In the small 56-69-year group, the increase in depth fell short of significance, most likely because of low power. Because no day 14 peak-response samples were available, repertoires were characterized only after the peak T cell response. Epitopes outside the regions mutated in the B.1.351 and B.1.1.7 variants were reportedly recognized by nearly half of the unique spike-specific TCRs. The whole spike protein was spanned by vaccine-associated CD4 TCRs, and dominant responses were seen in regions 160-218 and 743-854. Most participants were white British and females outnumbered males, and the authors suggested that clonal diversity may have been underestimated. After two AZD1222 doses, both the breadth and the depth of spike-specific TCRs were significantly higher than at day 0 and than in MenACWY recipients.

CDR1 and CDR2 were assigned from the germline V gene as MDHEN and SYDVKM. Trimming removed 5 bases from V and 11 bases from J; the gene matches leave 12 bases unexplained. Including cysteine and phenylalanine, the CDR3 has 14 amino acids. CDR3 DNA is the only sequence kept; it has 42 bases, read in frame from the first base. The rearrangement combines TRBV28 with TRBJ2-3, with 8 bases matching TRBD2. Sequenced material: peripheral blood, taken on day 0 of AZD1222 vaccination. This clonotype was sampled from an adult in good health. The CDR3 protein is CASSIPGRARRQYF. The nucleotide sequence reads as follows: TGTGCCAGCAGTATTCCCGGGAGGGCTCGAAGGCAGTATTTT.